The rows below give T cell receptor beta chains drawn from one sample of a study of cytotoxic CD8 clonotypes in ibrutinib-treated CLL. The method was immunoSEQ multiplex PCR; TCRdb's version includes in-frame clones alone and lacks a portion of them. The table includes roughly 150,000 clones, approximately 80% detected once. The sample in question was PBMCs, obtained after 12 months of ibrutinib treatment. Every receptor here comes from a human donor with chronic lymphocytic leukemia. The CDR3 runs from the conserved cysteine through the conserved F or W.

v_call	j_call	cdr3_aa
TRBV6-1	TRBJ2-2	CASRRQGVAGELFF
TRBV7-3	TRBJ1-1	CASSLRPRGTEAFF
TRBV5-6	TRBJ1-1	CASSIPTGAMNTEAFF
TRBV7-2	TRBJ1-3	CASSSYGNTIYF
TRBV2	TRBJ2-3	CASSDRGGDTQYF
TRBV18	TRBJ2-5	CASSPGLAIARETQYF
TRBV29-1	TRBJ1-3	CSVEDPLYHSGNTIYF
TRBV27	TRBJ2-5	CASSFGVQETQYF
TRBV2	TRBJ1-2	CASGQGYGYTF
TRBV28	TRBJ1-4	CASSLLSSVGEKLFF
TRBV29-1	TRBJ2-7	CSVCRDFSYEQYF
TRBV23-1	TRBJ1-1	CASSPGRGGTEAFF
TRBV10-3	TRBJ2-1	CAISDQREAYNEQFF
TRBV28	TRBJ2-1	CASSLGGGSYNEQFF
TRBV11-2	TRBJ1-1	CASSWGAGPLNTEAFF
TRBV14	TRBJ2-7	CASSQDWQGVNEQYF
TRBV29-1	TRBJ1-2	CSVGMGQEYGYTF